The 17 T cell receptor beta chains below were found in one sample sequenced in a study of T cell changes during pregnancy in multiple sclerosis. Here immunoSEQ multiplex PCR was the method, and the copy in TCRdb shows in-frame clones only, minus some. The table lists around 110,000 clones, about 90% of them singletons. This specimen consisted of peripheral blood, obtained in the third trimester of pregnancy. The receptor set was obtained from a female donor in good health, enrolled as a control in a pregnancy study.

The chain has TRBV7-2 and TRBJ1-5; D possibly corresponds to TRBD1 (6 bases). The CDR3 is made up of 14 amino acids. V was cut by 2 bases and J by 9 bases, with 14 bases left in between. Germline loops: CDR1 SGHTA, CDR2 FQGNSA. The CDR3 DNA reads TGTGCCAGCAGCTTACGGGAGGCACAGGGGCCCCAGCATTTT. Its protein product is CASSLREAQGPQHF.

The chain uses TRBV9 and TRBJ1-2; 9 nucleotides line up with TRBD1. Germline values: CDR1 SGDLS, CDR2 YYNGEE. The V segment lost 3 bases and the J segment 8 bases; nucleotides outside the gene matches: 8. The CDR3 spans 14 residues. This chain's CDR3 is CASSAGQGWQGYTF. The DNA of the CDR3 is TGTGCCAGCAGCGCCGGACAGGGGTGGCAAGGCTACACCTTC.

The gene calls are TRBV15 and TRBJ1-1; a weak D match, TRBD1 (5 bases). V was shortened by 3 bases and J by 0 bases, with 11 bases between the two germline ends. The CDR3 totals 15 residues. Germline values: CDR1 LNHNV, CDR2 YYDKDF (reference sequence). CDR3 nucleotide sequence: TGTGCCACCAGCAGGACAGTATCCTTGAACACTGAAGCTTTCTTT. This encodes CATSRTVSLNTEAFF.

The gene calls are TRBV19 and TRBJ2-5, with 11 positions matching TRBD2. Germline trimming cut 3 bases from V and 4 bases from J; bases unmatched to any gene: 4. Germline assignment: CDR1 LNHDA and CDR2 SQIVND (reference sequence). There are 15 residues in the CDR3. CDR3 coding DNA: TGTGCCAGTAGTATTCCTAGCGGGGGGTCAGAGACCCAGTACTTC. Its protein is CASSIPSGGSETQYF. Variable domain in full (rest from reference TRBV19 and TRBJ2-5): DGGITQSPKYLFRKEGQNVTLSCEQNLNHDAMYWYRQDPGQGLRLIYYSQIVNDFQKGDIAEGYSVSREKKESFPLTVTSAQKNPTAFYLCASSIPSGGSETQYFGPGTRLLVL.

The chain combines TRBV21-1 with TRBJ1-3; the table assigns TRBD1, which was not confirmed against the DNA. TRBV21-1 is a known pseudogene. This CDR3 has 12 amino acids. DNA for the CDR3: TGTGCCAGCGGAGAAGGGGGAGACACCATATATTTT. It specifies CASGEGGDTIYF.

The rearrangement joins TRBV6-6 to TRBJ1-6; a possible D gene is TRBD1 (6 bases). With 2 bases removed from V and 1 base from J, the gap between germline ends came to 9 bases. CDR1 and CDR2 (germline): MNHNY, SVGAGI (reference sequence). The CDR3 sequence is 16 residues long. The CDR3: CASSYPGESYNSPLHF. The CDR3 nucleotides read TGTGCCAGCAGTTACCCAGGGGAGTCCTATAATTCACCCCTCCACTTT.

This chain connects TRBV6-6 to TRBJ2-5; D is perhaps TRBD2 (5 bases). With 7 bases removed from V and 2 bases from J, the gap between germline ends came to 17 bases. CDR1 MNHNY and CDR2 SVGAGI come from the germline V gene (reference sequence). CDR3 length: 15 residues. The CDR3 sequence is CASTEGGYTQETQYF. In DNA, the CDR3 is TGTGCCAGCACCGAGGGCGGGTATACACAAGAGACCCAGTACTTC.

The genes are TRBV25-1 and TRBJ1-4, with D perhaps matching TRBD1 (5 bases). Trimming cost V 3 bases and J 10 bases, with 9 bases left between them. CDR3 length equals 12 residues. Germline V gene lookup returns CDR1 MGHDK and CDR2 SYGVNS. CDR3 amino acids: CASSDQGVKLFF. The CDR3, as DNA: TGTGCCAGCAGTGATCAGGGTGTAAAACTGTTTTTT.

The chain carries TRBV6-1 and TRBJ1-1; possibly TRBD1 for D (5 bases). V was pared by 2 bases and J by 5 bases, with 15 bases between. Germline V gene lookup returns CDR1 MNHNS and CDR2 SASEGT. The CDR3 runs to 15 residues. CDR3 sequence: CASSETGSQETEAFF. In DNA, the CDR3 is TGTGCCAGCAGTGAAACAGGAAGTCAGGAGACTGAAGCTTTCTTT.

This chain links TRBV5-1 with TRBJ1-2, with 8 bases fitting TRBD1. Germline-derived CDR1 and CDR2 are SGHRS and YFSETQ. V gave up 4 bases and J gave up 3 bases; unmatched junction bases: 11. This CDR3 is built from 16 residues. DNA of the CDR3: TGCGCCAGCAGCAGGCTGACAGGGGCGGTTGACTATGGCTACACCTTC. It translates to CASSRLTGAVDYGYTF.

The rearrangement links TRBV5-1 to TRBJ2-3; TRBD2 matches at 8 bases. V lost 0 bases to trimming and J lost 4 bases; unmatched junction nucleotides: 10. From germline, CDR1 is SGHRS and CDR2 YFSETQ. The CDR3 length is 17 residues. This CDR3 reads CASSLEGRGGVSDTQYF. Here the CDR3 DNA reads TGCGCCAGCAGCTTGGAAGGCCGGGGGGGGGTATCAGATACGCAGTATTTT. Supplemented by reference TRBV5-1 and TRBJ2-3, the full variable domain reads KAGVTQTPRYLIKTRGQQVTLSCSPISGHRSVSWYQQTPGQGLQFLFEYFSETQRNKGNFPGRFSGRQFSNSRSEMNVSTLELGDSALYLCASSLEGRGGVSDTQYFGPGTRLTVL.

The chain links TRBV7-2 to TRBJ1-5, with TRBD1 identical over 11 bases. The CDR3 loop spans 19 amino acids. V was clipped by 1 base and J by 7 bases; unmatched bases: 15. The germline gives CDR1 SGHTA, CDR2 FQGNSA. CDR3 DNA: TGTGCCAGCAGCTTAGAAACAATATTAGGACAGGGGGCTTGGCAGCCCCAGCATTTT. Translation: CASSLETILGQGAWQPQHF. The full variable domain, completed using reference TRBV7-2 and TRBJ1-5, is GAGVSQSPSNKVTEKGKDVELRCDPISGHTALYWYRQSLGQGLEFLIYFQGNSAPDKSGLPSDRFSAERTGGSVSTLTIQRTQQEDSAVYLCASSLETILGQGAWQPQHFGDGTRLSIL.

The V gene is TRBV2, the J gene TRBJ1-2; a possible D gene is TRBD1 (5 bases). This CDR3 is built from 13 residues. Trimming pared 7 bases from V and 6 bases from J, leaving 15 bases between. Germline CDR1 reads SNHLY; CDR2 reads FYNNEI. DNA for the CDR3: TGTGCCAGCAAACGGGGGGAGGAAAATGGCTACACCTTC. Its translation is CASKRGEENGYTF.

V is TRBV11-2 and J is TRBJ2-1; TRBD2 matches 7 bases. Germline assignment: CDR1 SGHAT and CDR2 FQNNGV. The CDR3 has 17 amino acids. With 5 bases clipped from V and 7 bases from J, the junction kept 17 bases outside the gene matches. This chain's CDR3 is CASSSPFTSALGNEQFF. In nucleotides, the CDR3 is TGTGCCAGCAGCAGCCCCTTTACTAGCGCCTTGGGGAATGAGCAGTTCTTC.

The chain has TRBV15 and TRBJ1-2; TRBD1 agrees at 7 bases. The CDR3 runs to 13 residues. Germline V gene sequence: CDR1 LNHNV, CDR2 YYDKDF (reference sequence). Losses at the gene ends were 2 bases for V and 3 bases for J; bases not matched to a gene: 0. The CDR3 loop reads CATSRQGDYGYTF. CDR3 DNA sequence: TGTGCCACCAGCAGACAGGGGGACTATGGCTACACCTTC.

The J gene is TRBJ2-7, the V gene TRBV9; TRBD1 matches at 10 bases. The CDR3 length is 16 residues. V trimming: 0 bases; J trimming: 0 bases; junction bases outside the gene matches: 3. The germline V gene has CDR1 SGDLS and CDR2 YYNGEE. The CDR3 DNA reads TGTGCCAGCAGCGTAGAGGACAGGGGGGTCTCCTACGAGCAGTACTTC. As protein: CASSVEDRGVSYEQYF.

The V gene is TRBV6-6, the J gene TRBJ1-5; D uncertain. The CDR3 has 13 residues. Between the trimmed V and J ends, which lost 2 bases and 5 bases, there was a span of 7 bases. Germline V gene data show CDR1 as MNHNY and CDR2 as SVGAGI (reference sequence). The CDR3 spells CASSYEEDQPQHF. CDR3 coding DNA: TGTGCCAGCAGTTACGAGGAGGATCAGCCCCAGCATTTT.